The sequence of this T cell receptor beta chain was determined in a study of T cell responses to AZD1222 COVID-19 vaccine. Looking at the study overall: Second-dose intervals near 4 or 12 weeks were combined. Study conclusions and caveats: Reportedly, nearly half the spike-specific TCRs target unmutated variant regions. Baseline testing showed seropositivity in only six or seven AZD1222 recipients.

Libraries were prepared by immunoSEQ multiplex PCR; TCRdb keeps only in-frame clonotypes and omits some of them. The sample lists some 170,000 clones, 85% to 90% occurring once. This CDR3 has 13 amino acids. Trimming took off 1 base at V and 4 bases at J, with 5 bases between the two ends. Germline V gives CDR1 MDHEN, CDR2 SYDVKM. About this clone itself: Antigen: not known.

The chain recombines TRBV28 with TRBJ1-5; D is uncertain. This material consisted of peripheral blood, taken on day 0 of AZD1222 vaccination. The clonotype originates from an adult in good health. The DNA of the CDR3 is TGTGCCAGCAGTTTATCCCAAAATCAGCCCCAGCATTTT. Protein: CASSLSQNQPQHF.